The T cell receptor beta chain under discussion was sequenced for a study of OX40 agonist ivuxolimab in advanced cancers. Concerning the study at large: Ivuxolimab, which targeted the costimulatory receptor OX40 (CD134), was an agonistic, fully human IgG2 monoclonal antibody. Intravenous ivuxolimab was administered to patients every 2 weeks at six dose levels: 0.01, 0.1, 0.3, 1.5, 3 and 10 mg/kg. The point of sequencing TCRbeta in the periphery was to test whether ivuxolimab changed TCR sequence diversity and drove clonal T-cell expansion. The paper covers the monotherapy dose-escalation part of the phase I ivuxolimab trial, which included N of about 56 patients. A male proportion of roughly 80% and a mean age of approximately 55 years, ranging from roughly 20 to 80, were recorded for the dose-escalation cohort. Of the roughly 54 patients in dose escalation, about 20 had hepatocellular carcinoma, about 15 had melanoma, 9 had renal cell carcinoma and 9 had head and neck cancer. Patients were allowed to have had prior anti-PD-1, anti-PD-L1 or anti-CTLA-4 therapy, and around 40% of the dose-escalation patients had previously received checkpoint inhibitors. Partial responses occurred in three dose-escalation patients: two with cutaneous melanoma and one with hepatocellular carcinoma. The investigation overall reported the following: After ivuxolimab, expanded clones were on average more numerous among CD8+ T cells than among CD4+ T cells. Partial responders in the 0.1-3.0 mg/kg groups had among the lowest normalized peripheral clonal expansion, especially among CD8+ T cells. At doses of 0.1 to 3.0 mg/kg, clonal expansion of both CD4+ and CD8+ T cells in blood was seen between baseline and week 6. Low levels of normalized T-cell clonal expansion were also seen in some nonresponding patients. Which antigens the clonally expanded peripheral T cells were specific for was not determined.

To sequence the TCRbeta CDR3 region, genomic DNA was isolated from the sorted cells. The immunoSEQ Assay was used for sequencing of TCRbeta CDR3 regions. The source is immuneACCESS, and TCRdb retained only in-frame sequences with V and J called. Part of the clones is not carried over; for the studies checked, unresolved V genes explain less than half of this, and the remainder is unexplained. For this sample the table gives 80,000 or so clones, of which about 80% were detected only once. The ten top clones hold about 7.3% of the sample. Regarding this clone: The clone's antigen remains unknown. One base away there is no much larger clone; base qualities are not given.

The trial excluded patients who had a history of autoimmune disease or were on systemic immunosuppression. Peripheral blood for TCR sequencing was collected from all dose cohorts at baseline, on cycle 4 day 1, and on cycle 7 day 1. Samples came from an open-label, multicenter, first-in-human phase I dose-escalation trial of ivuxolimab. Adults with locally advanced or metastatic head and neck squamous cell, hepatocellular, melanoma or renal cell carcinoma were enrolled in the trial. Before TCR sequencing, CD4+ T cells and CD8+ T cells were sorted from peripheral blood as separate populations. The origin of this receptor is an adult with an advanced solid tumor such as melanoma, head and neck, liver or kidney cancer. Sequencing used CD4+ or CD8+ T cells sorted from blood, obtained in a trial of the OX40 agonist ivuxolimab.

The DNA sequence is given as TGCAGCGTTGAAGATGCGGGGGGAAACACAGATACGCAGTATTTT. It encodes CSVEDAGGNTDTQYF. The chain links TRBV29-1 with TRBJ2-3; 8 bases in the junction line up with TRBD2. The CDR3 spans 15 residues, from the cysteine through the phenylalanine. Just the 45-base CDR3 DNA is kept, in frame starting at base 1. V loses 0 bases at its end and J loses 2 bases; junction bases beyond the gene matches: 4. From a lookup of the germline V gene, CDR1 and CDR2 are SQVTM and ANQGSEA.